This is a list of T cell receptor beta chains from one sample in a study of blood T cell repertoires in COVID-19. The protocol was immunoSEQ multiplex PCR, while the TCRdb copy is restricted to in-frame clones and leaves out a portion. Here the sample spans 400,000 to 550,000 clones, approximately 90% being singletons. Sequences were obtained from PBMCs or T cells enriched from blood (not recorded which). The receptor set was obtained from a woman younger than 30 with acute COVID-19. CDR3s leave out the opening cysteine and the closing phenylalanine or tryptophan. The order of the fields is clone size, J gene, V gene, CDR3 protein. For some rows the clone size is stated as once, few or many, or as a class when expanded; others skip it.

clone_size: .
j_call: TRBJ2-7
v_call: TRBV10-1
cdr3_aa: ASTPGQGLGEQY

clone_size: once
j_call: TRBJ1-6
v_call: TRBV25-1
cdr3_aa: ASRAGYNSPLH

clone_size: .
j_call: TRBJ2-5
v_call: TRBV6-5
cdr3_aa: ASCATSEETQY

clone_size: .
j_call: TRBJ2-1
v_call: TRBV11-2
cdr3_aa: ASSLVVGTSGYNEQF

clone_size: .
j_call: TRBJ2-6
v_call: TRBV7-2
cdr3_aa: ASSFRTGTGSGANVLT

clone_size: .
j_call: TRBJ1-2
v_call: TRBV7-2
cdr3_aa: ASSLATGVDNGYT

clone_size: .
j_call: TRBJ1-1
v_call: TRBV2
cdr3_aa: ASKVGTGNTEAF

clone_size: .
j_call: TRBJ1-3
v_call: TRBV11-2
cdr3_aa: ASSPRTGGDVSGNTIY

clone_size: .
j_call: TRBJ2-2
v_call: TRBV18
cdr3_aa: ASYPGTIFSGELF

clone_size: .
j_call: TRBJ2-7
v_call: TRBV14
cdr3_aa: ASSQYRRDYEQY

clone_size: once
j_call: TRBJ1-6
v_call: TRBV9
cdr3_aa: ASSPSSRTGDSPLH

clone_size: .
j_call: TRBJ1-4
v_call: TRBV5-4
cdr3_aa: ASSFSQGKENEKLF

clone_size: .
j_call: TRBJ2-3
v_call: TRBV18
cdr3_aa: ASSLGAGPGADTQY

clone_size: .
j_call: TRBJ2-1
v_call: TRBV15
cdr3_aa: ATSSAGDAYNEQF

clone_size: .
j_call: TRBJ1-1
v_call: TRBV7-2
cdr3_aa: ASSYNRDTEAF